This T cell receptor beta chain comes out of a study of T cell clonotyping in hematopoietic cell transplantation. This CDR3 has 13 residues. V lost 5 bases and J 5 bases, leaving 10 bases between the germline ends. The germline gives CDR1 MNHEY, CDR2 SVGAGI. Assay used: immunoSEQ multiplex PCR; TCRdb lists only in-frame clones, some missing. Here the sample spans some 30,000 clones, 90% to 95% being singletons. The V and J genes are TRBV6-5 and TRBJ1-5; D unresolved. The sample consisted of PBMCs, taken 100 days after allogeneic stem cell transplant. This sequence originates from a female patient aged 50-59 years who had an allogeneic stem cell transplant from a related donor, so the T cells may come from the graft donor. Some clones in this sample may be carry-over from other donors' samples. CDR3 sequence reads: CASSRSADQPQHF. The CDR3 DNA follows: TGTGCCAGCAGTAGATCTGCGGATCAGCCCCAGCATTTT.